This TCR beta chain was captured by sequencing in a study of blood T cell repertoires in COVID-19. Turning to the study itself: Sources were T cells, B-cell-depleted T cells, or PBMCs; the material itself was cDNA or gDNA.

This clone was detected a few times. Authors' analysis steps: From reference gene primer amplification, estimates of nucleated cell counts were derived. Assay: immunoSEQ multiplex PCR; the TCRdb copy retains only in-frame clones and omits some. The DNA gave D and trimming, while V, J and clone size come from that table. The sample includes 150,000 to 190,000 clones, more than 65% seen only once; the top ten take just over 9.5%. The CDR3 is 14 amino acids. V lost 4 bases and J lost 2, with 12 bases in between. CDR1 is SGHRS, CDR2 YFSETQ, per germline. V gene TRBV5-1 combines with J gene TRBJ1-1, with D possibly matching TRBD1 (5 bases). The sequence came from a woman aged 45-60 years with acute or convalescent COVID-19. The sample consisted of peripheral blood. The CDR3 coding sequence is TGCGCCAGCAGCCCCCGGACACGAAACACTGAAGCTTTCTTT. It is translated as CASSPRTRNTEAFF.